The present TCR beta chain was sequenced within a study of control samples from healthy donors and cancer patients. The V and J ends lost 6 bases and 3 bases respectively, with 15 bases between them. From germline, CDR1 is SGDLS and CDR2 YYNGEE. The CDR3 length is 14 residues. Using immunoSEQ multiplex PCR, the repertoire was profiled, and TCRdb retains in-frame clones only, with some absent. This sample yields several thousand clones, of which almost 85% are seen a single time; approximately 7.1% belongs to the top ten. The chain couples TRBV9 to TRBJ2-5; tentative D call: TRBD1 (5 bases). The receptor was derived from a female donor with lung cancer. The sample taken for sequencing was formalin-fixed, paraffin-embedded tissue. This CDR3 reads CASTVGSGKETQYF. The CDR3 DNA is TGTGCCAGCACAGTGGGATCAGGGAAAGAGACCCAGTACTTC.